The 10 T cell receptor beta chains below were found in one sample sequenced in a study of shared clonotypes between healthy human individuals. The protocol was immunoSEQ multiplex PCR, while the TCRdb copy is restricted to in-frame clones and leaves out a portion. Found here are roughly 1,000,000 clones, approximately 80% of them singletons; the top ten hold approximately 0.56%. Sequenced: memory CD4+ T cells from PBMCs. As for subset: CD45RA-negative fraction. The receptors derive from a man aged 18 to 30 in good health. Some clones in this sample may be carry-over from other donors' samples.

The CDR3 nucleotides read TGTGCCAGCAGAAGGGGCCGAGAGGATTATGGCTACACCTTC. Translated: CASRRGREDYGYTF. The V gene is TRBV6-6, the J gene TRBJ1-2; D possibly corresponds to TRBD1 (5 bases). V gave up 6 bases and J gave up 5 bases, with 16 bases separating them. Germline CDR1 is MNHNY and CDR2 is SVGAGI (reference sequence). The CDR3 spans 14 residues.

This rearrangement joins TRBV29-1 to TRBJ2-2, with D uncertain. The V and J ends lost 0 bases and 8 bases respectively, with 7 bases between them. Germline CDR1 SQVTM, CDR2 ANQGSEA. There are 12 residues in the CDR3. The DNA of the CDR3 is TGCAGCGTTGAAGAAAGGGTTGGGGAGCTGTTTTTT. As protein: CSVEERVGELFF.

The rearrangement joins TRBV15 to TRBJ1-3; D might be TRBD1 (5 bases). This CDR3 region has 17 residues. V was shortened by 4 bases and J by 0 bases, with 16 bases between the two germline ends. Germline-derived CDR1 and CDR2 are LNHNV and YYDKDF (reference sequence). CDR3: CATSTRTRAFSGNTIYF. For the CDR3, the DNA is TGTGCCACCAGCACACGAACCAGGGCTTTCTCTGGAAACACCATATATTTT.

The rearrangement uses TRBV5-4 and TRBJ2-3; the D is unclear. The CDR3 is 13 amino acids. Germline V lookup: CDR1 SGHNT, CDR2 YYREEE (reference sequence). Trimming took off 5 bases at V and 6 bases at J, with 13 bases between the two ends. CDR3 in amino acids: CASSLLQGDTQYF. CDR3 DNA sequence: TGTGCCAGCAGTCTACTTCAAGGCGATACGCAGTATTTT.

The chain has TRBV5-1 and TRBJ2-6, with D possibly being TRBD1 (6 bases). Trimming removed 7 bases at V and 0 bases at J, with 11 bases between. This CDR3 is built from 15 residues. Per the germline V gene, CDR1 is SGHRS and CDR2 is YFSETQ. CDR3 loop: CASRDTSSGANVLTF. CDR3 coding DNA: TGCGCCAGCCGGGACACCTCCTCTGGGGCCAACGTCCTGACTTTC. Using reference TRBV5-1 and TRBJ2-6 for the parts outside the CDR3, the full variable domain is KAGVTQTPRYLIKTRGQQVTLSCSPISGHRSVSWYQQTPGQGLQFLFEYFSETQRNKGNFPGRFSGRQFSNSRSEMNVSTLELGDSALYLCASRDTSSGANVLTFGAGSRLTVL.

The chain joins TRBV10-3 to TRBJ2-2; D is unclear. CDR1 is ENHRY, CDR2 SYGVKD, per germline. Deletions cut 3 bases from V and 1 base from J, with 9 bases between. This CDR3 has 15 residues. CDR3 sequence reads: CAISEFSWNTGELFF. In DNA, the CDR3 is TGTGCCATCAGTGAATTCAGTTGGAACACCGGGGAGCTGTTTTTT.

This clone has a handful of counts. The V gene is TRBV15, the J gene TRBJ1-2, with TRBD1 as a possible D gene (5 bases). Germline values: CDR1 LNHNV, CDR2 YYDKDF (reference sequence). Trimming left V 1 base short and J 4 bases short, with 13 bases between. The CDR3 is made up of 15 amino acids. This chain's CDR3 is CATSRGDPSSYGYTF. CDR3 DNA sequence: TGTGCCACCAGCAGAGGGGACCCGTCCAGCTATGGCTACACCTTC.

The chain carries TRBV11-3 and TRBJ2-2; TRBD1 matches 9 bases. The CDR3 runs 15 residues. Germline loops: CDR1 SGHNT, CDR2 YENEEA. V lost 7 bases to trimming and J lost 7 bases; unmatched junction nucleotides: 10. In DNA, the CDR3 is TGTGCCAGCACCTTTGGGACAGGGAAGAGCGGGGAGCTGTTTTTT. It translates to CASTFGTGKSGELFF.

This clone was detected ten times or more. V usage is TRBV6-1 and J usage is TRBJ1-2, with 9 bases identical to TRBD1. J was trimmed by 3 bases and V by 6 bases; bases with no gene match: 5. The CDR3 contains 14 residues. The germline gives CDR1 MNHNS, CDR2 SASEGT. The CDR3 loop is CASSAGTGYYGYTF. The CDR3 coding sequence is TGTGCCAGCAGCGCCGGGACAGGGTACTATGGCTACACCTTC.

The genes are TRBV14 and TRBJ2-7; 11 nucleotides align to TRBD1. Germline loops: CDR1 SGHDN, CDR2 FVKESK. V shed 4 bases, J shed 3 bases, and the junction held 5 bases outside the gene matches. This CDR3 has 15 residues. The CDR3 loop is CASSRRTGGFYEQYF. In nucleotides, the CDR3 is TGTGCCAGCAGCCGCCGGACAGGGGGCTTCTACGAGCAGTACTTC.